Each of the 10 T cell receptor beta chains below was sequenced from the same sample in a study of CD8 T cells in Susac syndrome. With random hexamers, reverse transcription was performed on about 0.45 to 1 ug of RNA. MiXCR was run by TCRdb on the immunoSEQ multiplex PCR reads, yielding one entry per CDR3 protein. The top ten hold roughly 0.07% of the sample, which has 250,000 or so distinct CDR3 sequences, around 93% seen once. Sequenced material: CD4+ T cells from PBMCs. All receptors derive from a human donor with multiple sclerosis.

V usage is TRBV6-5 and J usage is TRBJ2-1; the D call may be TRBD1 or TRBD2 (5 bases each). The germline V gene encodes CDR1 MNHEY and CDR2 SVGAGI. This CDR3 has 13 amino acids. The V end was cut by 4 bases, the J end by 14 bases, with 18 bases between. CDR3 protein: CASSSGTRSEKFF. The CDR3 DNA follows: TGTGCCAGCAGTTCCGGGACCCGGTCGGAGAAGTTCTTC.

The V and J genes are TRBV29-1 and TRBJ1-1; D unclear. This CDR3 spans 12 amino acids. Deletions cut 7 bases from V and 1 base from J, with 10 bases between. Germline V lookup: CDR1 SQVTM, CDR2 ANQGSEA. The CDR3 protein is CSGHPGNTEAFF. As DNA, the CDR3 is TGCAGCGGCCACCCGGGGAACACTGAAGCTTTCTTT.

CDR3 in DNA: TGTGCCACCAGCCTGGGGCGGGGGAGCTCCTACGAGCAGTACTTC. Amino acid sequence: CATSLGRGSSYEQYF. This chain uses TRBV15 with TRBJ2-7, with 7 bases fitting TRBD2. Germline trimming cut 5 bases from V and 0 bases from J; bases unmatched to any gene: 7. Germline values: CDR1 LNHNV, CDR2 YYDKDF (reference sequence). This CDR3 spans 15 amino acids.

The chain is built from TRBV11-2 and TRBJ2-7; D is undetermined. The CDR3 length is 12 residues. The germline V and J ends were trimmed by 5 bases and 1 base, with 6 bases remaining between them. Germline assignment: CDR1 SGHAT and CDR2 FQNNGV. CDR3 amino acids: CASSTDSYEQYF. The CDR3 nucleotides read TGTGCCAGCAGCACAGATTCCTACGAGCAGTACTTC.

V gene TRBV19 combines with J gene TRBJ2-5; 9 bases map to TRBD1. Trimming removed 7 bases from V and 4 bases from J; junction bases left unmatched: 4. Germline-derived CDR1 and CDR2 are LNHDA and SQIVND (reference sequence). This CDR3 has 13 residues. The CDR3 loop is CASTSTGGETQYF. CDR3 in DNA: TGTGCCAGTACCTCGACAGGGGGAGAGACCCAGTACTTC.

CDR3 amino acids: CSAREATLDQPQHF. The CDR3 bases are TGCAGTGCTAGGGAGGCTACGCTCGATCAGCCCCAGCATTTT. This chain joins TRBV20-1 and TRBJ1-5; D gene unclear. Germline-derived CDR1 and CDR2 are DFQATT and SNEGSKA (reference sequence). Trimming cost V 3 bases and J 5 bases, with 14 bases left between them. The CDR3 sequence is 14 residues long.

The V gene is TRBV3-1, the J gene TRBJ2-3; TRBD2 matches 11 bases. Germline CDR1 and CDR2: LGHDT and YNNKEL (reference sequence). The CDR3 covers 16 residues. After removal of 2 bases from V and 2 bases from J, the junction contained 3 bases not matched to a gene. Here the CDR3 reads CASSQTSGGITDTQYF. CDR3 in DNA: TGTGCCAGCAGCCAAACTAGCGGGGGAATCACAGATACGCAGTATTTT.

This chain links TRBV15 with TRBJ1-6, with D hard to call. The length of the CDR3 is 16 residues. The germline gives CDR1 LNHNV, CDR2 YYDKDF (reference sequence). V shed 5 bases and J shed 1 base, with 12 bases lying between them. CDR3 DNA sequence: TGTGCCACCAGCTACGTTTCGGGTTCCTATAATTCACCCCTCCACTTT. As protein: CATSYVSGSYNSPLHF.

The J gene is TRBJ2-3, the V gene TRBV5-7; D gene ambiguous. TRBV5-7 is an ORF for which the function is uncertain. The CDR3 contains 12 residues. Trimming left V 4 bases short and J 4 bases short, with 7 bases between. The CDR3 region is CASSPYPDTQYF. The CDR3 DNA reads as TGTGCCAGCAGCCCTTACCCAGATACGCAGTATTTT.

This chain connects TRBV15 to TRBJ2-2; D gene ambiguous. The CDR3 has 13 residues. The V gene's germline CDR1 is LNHNV and CDR2 YYDKDF (reference sequence). V lost 5 bases and J lost 4, with 8 bases in between. CDR3 protein: CATSFGRTGELFF. DNA for the CDR3: TGTGCCACCAGCTTCGGTCGCACCGGGGAGCTGTTTTTT.